This T cell receptor (beta chain) was profiled in a study of cytomegalovirus exposure and HLA in healthy donors (dated 2017 in TCRdb). At the level of the whole study: An earlier analysis of approximately 590 of the donors reported 250 to 350 Gb of sequence data and some 120 million unique TCR beta sequences from about 180 million T cells. Among some 400 genotyped donors of the cohort, an average of roughly 230,000 unique TCR beta nucleotide sequences was sequenced per donor, of which roughly 18% were non-productive. Among the roughly 400 genotyped donors, under 90% belonged to the genetic ancestry cluster associated with self-reported Caucasian donors. A later analysis re-analyzed previously published TCR beta repertoires from 660 or so donors and added high-resolution HLA genotyping to study TCR occurrence patterns. High-throughput TCR immunosequencing, statistical association of individual TCRs with disease status, and machine learning were combined to predict cytomegalovirus infection status. Donor age, sex, ethnicity and CMV serostatus were collected together with the repertoire data. Every discovery cohort repertoire had been produced on one sequencing platform. In addition to the first cohort of several hundred subjects, a separate validation cohort of 100 to 150 different subjects was used. HLA typing included class I and class II loci at four-digit resolution. The T cell repertoires of around 730 subjects were profiled by immunosequencing and related to cytomegalovirus serostatus. Rather than drawing on any new phenotypic data, the later analysis identified candidate immune exposures from TCR beta sequences and the way those sequences occurred across donors. A handful of DR-DQ haplotypes were handled as single units for association and clustering because linkage in the cohort was strong. Roughly 300 gigabases of sequencing data and around 85 million unique TCR sequences made up an early release that covered several hundred HLA-typed donors. Genome-wide SNP genotypes for about three fifths of the 666 donors were used in a later genetic analysis, which treated that subset as a discovery cohort. The number of donors typed differed by locus, with about 620-630 for A, B, C, DRB1 and DQB1, roughly 520 for DQA1, approximately 570 for DPA1, and 450 to 480 for DPB1. To decide whether each TCR beta V gene segment behaved as functional or pseudogenic, an earlier analysis of approximately 600 of the donors relied on high-throughput TCR beta sequencing. The study aimed to test whether signatures of past pathogen exposure could be identified by cataloging public T cell receptors.

On the study overall, not on this receptor specifically: Compared with equally common non-associated chains, HLA-associated TCR beta chains in a later analysis were more clonally expanded and had lower generation probabilities. When HLA alleles, especially DR and DQ, strongly co-occurred, TCR associations were difficult to assign to individual alleles. A total of 164 TCR beta chains were listed by the study as associated with cytomegalovirus. Because HLA typing was missing for some donors at each locus, association tests included only the typed subset. In an earlier analysis of about 600 of the donors, most TCR beta V segments appeared in productive rearrangements about 87% or about 30% of the time, broadly matching IMGT annotations. According to the authors, the approach could potentially be generalized to other disease states and immunological phenotypes. Over 15 rarely observed V segments, including chromosome 9 orphons, were excluded from the earlier analysis of approximately 500 of the donors because counts were too low. Several of the top co-occurrence clusters appeared to be linked to parvovirus B19, influenza, CMV and Epstein-Barr virus, according to a later analysis. V-gene and J-gene trimming of TCR beta chains was associated with a missense DCLRE1C variant in a later genetic analysis, and the association was replicated in an independent cohort. For the cohort, immune exposure information was limited to CMV serostatus. In this cohort, only TCR beta chains were sequenced, and detectable features were limited by the absence of alpha or paired-chain data. A cluster of highly shared sequence variants was judged likely to represent a technical artifact of the sequencing pipeline. In a later genetic analysis, fewer N-insertions in productive TCRs were reported among donors in an Asian-associated ancestry cluster than the approximately 630-donor mean. The classifier was reported to diagnose cytomegalovirus status with high specificity and sensitivity in both the original cohort and the validation cohort. A few of the identified cytomegalovirus-associated TCR beta chains were confirmed in vitro to be specific for cytomegalovirus antigens. In a later analysis, the rate of TCR association differed among HLA loci, with DRB1 alleles having the most associated TCRs and HLA-C alleles having the fewest. Presence/absence analyses assumed roughly uniform sequencing depth across donors, an assumption that may not hold. At a false discovery rate of 0.05, a later analysis linked some 17,000 TCR beta sequences to specific HLA alleles. A further reported finding was that TCR beta sequences accurately predicted the HLA-A and HLA-B alleles for most subjects in the first cohort. Linkage disequilibrium might explain the correlated functional status among segregating V segments, but an unknown experimental factor could not be ruled out. While some public TCRs were present in many individuals, most TCR sequences turned up only very rarely across donors. A later analysis found that most CMV-associated TCR beta chains appeared HLA-restricted, with HLA associations seemingly driven largely by CMV exposure.

Comments on this clone: The specificity of this receptor is unknown. No much larger clone is present one base from it, and per-base qualities are unavailable.

Libraries were prepared through the immunoSEQ multiplex PCR assay. A mixture of 60 forward primers for TCR Vbeta segments and 13 reverse primers for TCR Jbeta segments was used in the multiplex PCR. Amplification of the CDR3 region of rearranged TCR beta genes was performed with a multiplex PCR assay on genomic DNA. Amplified TCR beta libraries were sequenced as 87-base-pair reads on the Illumina HiSeq System. In the source study's methods: Across the 600 to 700 repertoires, a later analysis counted approximately 75 million unique TCR beta chains, 9.5 million to 12 million of which were shared by at least two donors. Raw reads were error-corrected and collapsed into unique sequences with a nearest-neighbor algorithm that merged closely related sequences to remove PCR and sequencing errors. To assign V, D and J gene segments, CDR3 sequences were aligned to IMGT reference sequences. Each retained sequence needed at least a six-nucleotide match to both a V gene segment and a J gene segment. Rearrangements were called productive when the CDR3 lacked stop codons and stayed in frame with V and J; all others were non-productive. Following IMGT convention, CDR3 was defined as the stretch from the second conserved V-encoded cysteine up to the conserved J-encoded phenylalanine. The earlier analysis of approximately 500 of the donors excluded sequences that lacked an unambiguous match to a single V gene segment. In an earlier analysis of approximately 610 of the donors, V segments were called functional above 56.7% productive rearrangements and were called segregating when the between-donor standard deviation exceeded 5%. To diagnose cytomegalovirus status from the catalog of TCR beta chain sequences, a statistical classification framework was built. In a later analysis, TCR nucleotide sequences were compared against IMGT/GENE-DB human TR gene sequences so that V and J genes could be assigned. In a later analysis, CDR3 sequences and most-parsimonious VDJ recombination scenarios were assigned using the TCRdist pipeline. In a later analysis, each TCR beta chain was defined by its CDR3 amino acid sequence together with its V-gene family, and reads lacking a unique V-gene family were excluded. A later analysis removed 592 highly shared, low-generation-probability nucleotide sequences to deal with suspected cross-contamination and a sequencing artifact. In a later analysis, a clonal expansion index for each public chain was calculated from normalized within-repertoire ranks of inferred template counts. In a later analysis, generation probabilities were computed with a VDJ recombination model fitted to out-of-frame rearrangements, and the resulting probabilities were checked against IGoR. A later analysis scored TCR-TCR, TCR-HLA and TCR-CMV co-occurrence with hypergeometric tests, applying a repertoire-size bias correction to TCR pairs. To estimate false discovery rates, a later analysis permuted the HLA or CMV assignments 20 times. A later analysis grouped co-occurring TCRs with DBSCAN, adding TCRdist sequence similarity when clustering within HLA-allele-positive subsets. Repertoires with fewer than 30,000 or more than 120,000 public chains, plus five repertoires with anomalous nucleotide sharing, were excluded from co-occurrence clustering. TCRdb carries this immuneACCESS record with in-frame sequences only. Its versions omit some clonotypes, under half of them owing to an unresolved V gene in the studies checked, with the rest unexplained. That table is the source of V, J and clone size, and D and trimming were worked out from the DNA. The sample profile shows under 200,000 clones; roughly 80% of them were found once. Roughly 0.4% of the sample belongs to the ten largest clones.

The cohort comprised some 730 healthy bone marrow donors. All cohort members were sampled while nominally healthy, although unrecorded immune exposures were likely present. The donor was CMV seropositive and was included in the group of 250 to 300 seropositive cohort members. Every donor gave a peripheral blood sample, and the peripheral blood mononuclear cells from that sample were used for TCR beta sequencing. Genomic DNA was extracted from the blood cell samples with the Qiagen DNeasy Blood Extraction Kit. Sequencing was carried out using PBMCs. The TCR sequence derives from a male donor in good health and CMV-seropositive.

The nucleotide sequence is TGTGCCAGCAGTCCTCAGGGGATGGGCAAAAACATTCAGTACTTC. It encodes CASSPQGMGKNIQYF. The chain joins TRBV27 to TRBJ2-4; the best D guess is TRBD1, with 6 bases matching. Cut back by 5 bases and 3 bases, the V and J ends lie 14 bases apart. The CDR3 contains 15 residues, cysteine and phenylalanine counted. The retained sequence is limited to the CDR3, 45 bases, with the frame set at the first base. The germline V gene (reference sequence) sets CDR1 to MNHEY and CDR2 to SMNVEV.